This T cell receptor (beta chain) was recovered during a study of blood T cell repertoires in COVID-19 (dated by TCRdb to 2019 to 2021). Describing the broader study: Collaborator samples came from the United States, Italy and Spain and covered acute and convalescent phases of COVID-19. A freely available public database, intended as a resource for researchers studying the immune response to SARS-CoV-2, is where the repertoires were released. A de-identified subject ID, COVID-19 status, age in years and sex were almost always included in the sample metadata. Deeply sampled blood TCRbeta repertoires from subjects exposed to, actively infected with, or recovered from COVID-19 were included in the dataset. Where HLA class I and class II types were available, the types were taken from metadata supplied by the sample provider, not from assay-based typing. The samples were drawn from two sources: the first 160 participants of the ongoing ImmuneRACE study, and some 1,300 subjects contributed by 6 global collaborators. The material from the prospective study consisted of cDNA or gDNA derived from T cells, B-cell-depleted T cells, or PBMCs.

The immunoSEQ Assay, a bias-controlled multiplex PCR, was used to amplify TCRbeta CDR3 regions from genomic DNA. The original methods were these. Nucleated cell counts per sample were estimated from amplification of reference gene primers within the assay. To quantify the absolute abundance of each unique TCRbeta CDR3 rearrangement, sequence reads were collapsed and filtered. For each sample, productive Simpson clonality was calculated as the square root of Simpson's diversity index across productive rearrangements. This is the immuneACCESS table as TCRdb keeps it, with only in-frame sequences that have V and J called. A part of the clones is gone; compared with another copy, unresolved V genes explain less than half, and the rest is unexplained. The D gene and trimming were derived from the DNA, and the V and J assignments and clone size from that table. Within this sample are 300,000 to 350,000 clones, with 90% to 95% of them counted one time only. About 4.2% of the sample comes from the top ten.

What the authors observed across the whole study: The amount of clinical and demographic metadata varied by source and participant and was provided uncurated.

In the prospective study, participants were 18 to 89 years old, resided in about two dozen geographic areas of the United States, and were enrolled through a virtual design. To assign participants to cohorts, the prospective study relied on clinical history that participants themselves reported in a screening survey and a study questionnaire. Exposed participants had been in contact, within 2 weeks of entering the study, with a person who had a PCR-confirmed or clinician-diagnosed case of COVID-19. In the prospective study, whole blood, serum and a nasopharyngeal or oropharyngeal swab were collected from each participant by mobile phlebotomists. Additional blood draws and questionnaires over an approximately two-month period could optionally be provided by prospective study participants. Before DNA extraction, blood samples from the prospective study were shipped at room temperature or frozen.

A word on this clone: Its cognate antigen has yet to be identified. No much larger clone exists at a distance of one base, and base qualities are not known.

Sample: PBMCs or T cells enriched from blood (not recorded which). The receptor was derived from a woman in her twenties or thirties who had been exposed to COVID-19.

DNA sequence: TGTGCCAGCAGCTCGGGACAGGACGCCCGAGGGGAAAAACTGTTTTTT. Its product reads: CASSSGQDARGEKLFF. The rearranged chain carries TRBV7-9 and TRBJ1-4; 8 central bases correspond to TRBD1. V is cut back by 4 bases and J by 8 bases, with 12 bases in the junction unmatched. CDR1 and CDR2 are drawn from the germline V gene (reference sequence): SEHNR, FQNEAQ. The CDR3 contains 16 residues, cysteine and phenylalanine counted. The sequence is cut down to CDR3 DNA, 48 bases in frame from base 1.